The entry below gives a single T cell receptor beta chain sequence along with its context. What it binds is unknown. The V gene end was trimmed by 3 bases and the J gene end by 4 bases; junction bases not matched to a gene: 7. Germline CDR1 and CDR2: LNHNV and YYDKDF (reference sequence). The CDR3 has 15 residues. The data belong to a study of shared clonotypes between healthy human individuals. Study details: The plates for each donor numbered three CD4 naive, three CD4 memory, two CD8 naive and one CD8 memory. Study-wide findings and caveats: In contrast to clonotypes shared by all four donors, non-shared clonotypes had lower generation probabilities. Naive CD4 clonotype sharing across several donors was 4% to 5%.

Libraries were prepared by immunoSEQ multiplex PCR; TCRdb keeps only in-frame clonotypes and omits some of them. This sample yields over 2 million clones, of which around 95% are seen a single time; about 0.13% belongs to the top ten. The chain combines TRBV15 with TRBJ2-5, with TRBD1 matching over 8 bases. Sequencing input: naive CD4+ T cells sorted from blood. Subset denoted: CD45RA+ positively selected. The clonotype comes from a man aged 18 to 30 in good health. DNA of the CDR3: TGTGCCACCAGCAGTCAACCAGGGGGCCCAGAGACCCAGTACTTC. Translating gives CATSSQPGGPETQYF.